The 19 T cell receptor beta chains listed next were all sequenced from one sample in a study of T cells in Graves' hyperthyroidism and ophthalmopathy. Amplified TCR beta CDR3 regions derived from RNA transcripts. During a first-round RT-PCR of the TCR CDR3, the HTBI primer set was used. TCRdb redid the calling of the multiplex PCR reads with MiXCR, one entry per CDR3 protein. The sample consists of a few hundred thousand distinct CDR3 sequences, around 15% of them appearing once. The sequenced sample was blood. All receptors come from a woman between 35 and 50 years old with Graves' ophthalmopathy.

Only a few counts were recorded for this clonotype. V is TRBV6-1 and J is TRBJ1-4; no clear D gene. Germline V lookup: CDR1 MNHNS, CDR2 SASEGT. This CDR3 spans 12 amino acids. Trimming took 4 bases from V and 7 from J, leaving 7 bases between them. CDR3: CASSALSEKLFF. The CDR3 DNA follows: TGTGCCAGCAGTGCCCTCAGTGAAAAACTGTTTTTT.

This clonotype was seen ten or more times. This rearrangement joins TRBV28 to TRBJ2-5, with 9 bases lining up with TRBD2. Germline CDR1 MDHEN, CDR2 SYDVKM. CDR3 length equals 15 residues. V lost 2 bases to trimming and J lost 5 bases; unmatched junction nucleotides: 6. The chain's CDR3 is CASSLQLAGGETQYF. CDR3 in DNA: TGTGCCAGCAGTTTACAACTAGCGGGCGGGGAGACCCAGTACTTC.

Many counts were recorded for this clonotype. This chain links TRBV3-1 with TRBJ1-5, with TRBD1 matching 11 bases. This CDR3 region has 15 residues. Per germline, CDR1 LGHDT and CDR2 YNNKEL (reference sequence). The ends lost 1 base at V and 6 bases at J; junction bases unmatched: 2. The CDR3 bases are TGTGCCAGCAGCCAAGGGACAGGGGGCCTTCAGCCCCAGCATTTT. Amino acids: CASSQGTGGLQPQHF.

This clonotype was seen repeatedly, ten times or more. The chain links TRBV5-1 to TRBJ2-1; D may be TRBD1 (5 bases). V was cut by 9 bases and J by 7 bases, with 17 bases left in between. The CDR3 is made up of 13 amino acids. Germline loops: CDR1 SGHRS, CDR2 YFSETQ. CDR3 sequence (DNA): TGCGCCACCCGTGTAGGGGTCGGAAATGAGCAGTTCTTC. This gives the protein CATRVGVGNEQFF.

The gene calls are TRBV30 and TRBJ2-1; perhaps TRBD2 as D (5 bases). CDR1 and CDR2 from the germline V gene are GTSNPN and SVGIG (reference sequence). The CDR3 covers 10 residues. V was trimmed by 5 bases and J by 9 bases, leaving 8 bases between them. The CDR3 protein is CAWGGGEQFF. Written as DNA, the CDR3 is TGTGCCTGGGGTGGAGGTGAGCAGTTCTTC.

This clonotype turned up a few times. The chain links TRBV19 to TRBJ1-1; tentative D call: TRBD1 (5 bases). Trimming took off 5 bases at V and 7 bases at J, with 14 bases between the two ends. Germline V CDR1 and CDR2: LNHDA, SQIVND (reference sequence). The CDR3 consists of 13 residues. The CDR3 region is CASSYSRGVEAFF. DNA of the CDR3: TGTGCCAGTAGTTACTCAAGGGGAGTTGAAGCTTTCTTT.

Many counts were recorded for this clonotype. V gene TRBV6-5 combines with J gene TRBJ2-7; 7 nucleotides align to TRBD2. The CDR3 has 16 residues. Germline V gene data show CDR1 as MNHEY and CDR2 as SVGAGI. J lost 4 bases, V lost 0 bases, and 9 bases had no gene match. This CDR3 reads CASSYSAGRGDYEQYF. The CDR3 DNA is TGTGCCAGCAGTTACTCAGCAGGACGGGGGGATTACGAGCAGTACTTC.

This clonotype appeared many times. The chain employs TRBV7-9 and TRBJ2-3; D perhaps matches TRBD1 (6 bases). Germline V gives CDR1 SEHNR, CDR2 FQNEAQ (reference sequence). V was pared by 5 bases and J by 0 bases, with 12 bases between. This CDR3 comprises 15 residues. CDR3 coding DNA: TGTGCCAGCAGCCCGGGACACCGAAGCACAGATACGCAGTATTTT. Encoded protein: CASSPGHRSTDTQYF.

This clonotype appeared many times. The chain links TRBV7-2 to TRBJ2-7; 9 nucleotides align to TRBD2. The CDR3 sequence is 15 residues long. Losses at the gene ends were 1 base for V and 3 bases for J; bases not matched to a gene: 4. From germline, CDR1 is SGHTA and CDR2 FQGNSA. CDR3 sequence (DNA): TGTGCCAGCAGCTTAGGGTGGCGGGGGGGCTACGAGCAGTACTTC. This sequence encodes CASSLGWRGGYEQYF.

This chain links TRBV19 with TRBJ2-2; 8 bases match TRBD1. The CDR3 is 15 residues long. Unmatched junction bases numbered 7, after V lost 3 bases and J lost 7 bases. CDR1 is LNHDA, CDR2 SQIVND, per germline (reference sequence). The CDR3 DNA reads TGTGCCAGTAGTATCATCAGGGGGCAGGTCGGGGAGCTGTTTTTT. Translating it yields CASSIIRGQVGELFF.

The table lists this clonotype with many counts. V usage is TRBV19 and J usage is TRBJ1-5, with TRBD1 matching over 8 bases. Per germline, CDR1 LNHDA and CDR2 SQIVND (reference sequence). V lost 5 bases and J lost 4; bases outside the gene matches: 10. The CDR3 covers 16 residues. Written as DNA, the CDR3 is TGTGCCAGTAGTCCACGCCAGGGGGCAGGGAATCAGCCCCAGCATTTT. Its protein product is CASSPRQGAGNQPQHF.

V gene TRBV24-1 combines with J gene TRBJ2-1; 7 bases agree with TRBD1. Per germline, CDR1 KGHDR and CDR2 SFDVKD. The CDR3 is made up of 15 amino acids. Losses at the gene ends were 7 bases for V and 4 bases for J; bases not matched to a gene: 9. CDR3 DNA: TGTGCCACCAGCCGGCGGACAGGTGGGTACAATGAGCAGTTCTTC. Translated, it gives CATSRRTGGYNEQFF.

There are a few counts of this clonotype. The J gene is TRBJ1-2, the V gene TRBV20-1; D gene ambiguous. CDR3 length: 13 residues. From germline, CDR1 is DFQATT and CDR2 SNEGSKA (reference sequence). The V end lost 7 bases, the J end lost 7 bases, and 19 bases lay between the germline ends. This CDR3 reads CSVTIQEIIGYTF. CDR3 DNA sequence: TGCAGTGTAACGATCCAGGAGATTATTGGCTACACCTTC.

As concerns this clonotype: A read error may account for a junction end that differs from germline. This chain joins TRBV6-1 and TRBJ1-5, with TRBD1 matching 7 bases. Germline-derived CDR1 and CDR2 are MNHNS and SASEGT. CDR3 length: 13 residues. This chain's CDR3 is CASSEFELGQPYF. CDR3 nucleotide sequence: TGTGCCAGCAGTGAATTTGAGTTGGGACAGCCCTATTTT.

The rearrangement joins TRBV2 to TRBJ1-6; no firm D call. The CDR3 runs to 17 residues. The germline gives CDR1 SNHLY, CDR2 FYNNEI. V was trimmed by 4 bases and J by 0 bases, leaving 13 bases between them. CDR3 sequence (DNA): TGTGCCAGCAGTGTTAACTCAAGGAGCTCCTATAATTCACCCCTCCACTTT. This codes for CASSVNSRSSYNSPLHF.

This clonotype was detected many times. The chain recombines TRBV27 with TRBJ1-5; weak D call: TRBD1 (5 bases). V was trimmed by 0 bases and J by 4 bases, leaving 16 bases between them. Germline V gene lookup returns CDR1 MNHEY and CDR2 SMNVEV (reference sequence). CDR3 size: 17 residues. DNA of the CDR3: TGTGCCAGCAGTTTATCGGGCGGGGGAAATTGGAATCAGCCCCAGCATTTT. Its translation: CASSLSGGGNWNQPQHF.

This clonotype was found many times. V is TRBV27 and J is TRBJ2-3, with 9 bases aligning to TRBD2. Germline V CDR1 and CDR2: MNHEY, SMNVEV (reference sequence). The junction had 9 bases not matched to a gene; V was cut back by 1 base and J by 7 bases. The CDR3 is made up of 16 amino acids. The CDR3 region has the DNA TGTGCCAGCAGTTTATGGGTAGCGGGAGTCAAGTATACGCAGTATTTT. Translating gives CASSLWVAGVKYTQYF.

The sample holds many counts of this clonotype. J is TRBJ1-2 and V is TRBV2; TRBD1 aligns across 10 bases. CDR1 is SNHLY and CDR2 is FYNNEI in the germline V gene. The CDR3 runs 16 residues. V shed 10 bases and J 4 bases; nucleotides not matched to a gene: 15. This CDR3 reads CATFDRRDRGFYGYTF. DNA of the CDR3: TGTGCCACCTTCGACAGGCGGGACAGGGGCTTCTATGGCTACACCTTC.

The chain carries TRBV5-1 and TRBJ2-2; D not certain. Looked up from germline, CDR1 is SGHRS and CDR2 is YFSETQ. With 0 bases removed from V and 1 base from J, the gap between germline ends came to 10 bases. There are 16 residues in the CDR3. Here the CDR3 DNA reads TGCGCCAGCAGCTTGGCTTCTGTACGGAACACCGGGGAGCTGTTTTTT. Protein product: CASSLASVRNTGELFF.